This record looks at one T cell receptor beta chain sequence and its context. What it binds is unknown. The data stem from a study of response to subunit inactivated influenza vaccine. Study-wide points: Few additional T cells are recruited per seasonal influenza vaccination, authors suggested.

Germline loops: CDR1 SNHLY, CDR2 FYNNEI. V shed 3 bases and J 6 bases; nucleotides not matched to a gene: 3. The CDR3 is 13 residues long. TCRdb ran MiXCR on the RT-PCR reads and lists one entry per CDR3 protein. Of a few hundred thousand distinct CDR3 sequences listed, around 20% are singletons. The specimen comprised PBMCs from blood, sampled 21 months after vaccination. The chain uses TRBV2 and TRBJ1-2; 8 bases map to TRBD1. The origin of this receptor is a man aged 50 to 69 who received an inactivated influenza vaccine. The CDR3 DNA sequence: TGTGCCAGCAGTGAGTACAGGGGGAATGGCTACACCTTC. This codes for CASSEYRGNGYTF.